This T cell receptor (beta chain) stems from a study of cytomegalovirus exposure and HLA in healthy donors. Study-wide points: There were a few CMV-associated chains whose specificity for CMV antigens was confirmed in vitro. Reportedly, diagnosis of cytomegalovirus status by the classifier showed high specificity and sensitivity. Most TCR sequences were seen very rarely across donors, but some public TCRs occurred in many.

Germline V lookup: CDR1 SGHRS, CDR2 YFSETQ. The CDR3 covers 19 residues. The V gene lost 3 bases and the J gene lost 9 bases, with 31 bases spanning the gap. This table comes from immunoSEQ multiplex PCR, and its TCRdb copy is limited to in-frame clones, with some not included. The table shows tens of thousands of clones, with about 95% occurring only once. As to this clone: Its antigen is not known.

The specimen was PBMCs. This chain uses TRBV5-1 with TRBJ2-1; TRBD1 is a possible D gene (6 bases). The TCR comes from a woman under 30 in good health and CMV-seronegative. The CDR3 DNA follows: TGCGCCAGCAGCTACCGGACAGCCCAAGTCAGGGGCCTAGTGGGTGAGCAGTTCTTC. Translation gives CASSYRTAQVRGLVGEQFF.